The 19 T cell receptor beta chains below were found in one sample sequenced in a study of blood T cell repertoires in COVID-19. The data were produced by immunoSEQ multiplex PCR, yet TCRdb's version contains in-frame clones alone and is incomplete. Counted here are 140,000 to 150,000 clones, about four fifths occurring once; the ten biggest clones make up approximately 3.5%. Material for sequencing was peripheral blood. The receptor source for this set is a man in his 70s who had recovered from COVID-19.

The chain couples TRBV5-5 to TRBJ1-3; no reliable D call. Germline loops: CDR1 SGHKS, CDR2 YYEKEE (reference sequence). The V and J ends lost 0 bases and 0 bases respectively, with 10 bases between them. The CDR3 loop spans 16 amino acids. The CDR3 is CASSLVPGNSGNTIYF. DNA of the CDR3: TGTGCCAGCAGCTTGGTCCCCGGGAACTCTGGAAACACCATATATTTT.

The chain combines TRBV5-4 with TRBJ1-4; 8 nucleotides align to TRBD1. V lost 6 bases to trimming and J lost 7 bases; unmatched junction nucleotides: 5. The CDR3 has 13 amino acids. Germline V gene sequence: CDR1 SGHNT, CDR2 YYREEE (reference sequence). In DNA form, the CDR3 reads TGTGCCAGCACCCCAGGACAGGGTGAAAAACTGTTTTTT. Encoded protein: CASTPGQGEKLFF.

The chain is built from TRBV2 and TRBJ2-2, with 7 bases aligning to TRBD2. This CDR3 is built from 14 residues. Per germline, CDR1 SNHLY and CDR2 FYNNEI. The ends lost 8 bases at V and 5 bases at J; junction bases unmatched: 8. CDR3 in amino acids: CASQRDIGTGELFF. Written as DNA, the CDR3 is TGTGCCAGCCAGCGGGATATCGGTACCGGGGAGCTGTTTTTT.

The chain is built from TRBV7-2 and TRBJ2-1, with 9 positions matching TRBD2. Germline CDR1 and CDR2: SGHTA and FQGNSA. Trimming cost V 4 bases and J 14 bases; bases outside gene matches: 6. This CDR3 has 12 residues. The CDR3 protein is CASSYSGRDKFF. The CDR3 bases are TGTGCCAGCAGCTATAGCGGGAGAGATAAGTTCTTC.

The chain links TRBV9 to TRBJ2-5, with TRBD1 matching over 9 bases. CDR3 length: 14 amino acids. CDR1 SGDLS and CDR2 YYNGEE come from the germline V gene. Trimming removed 4 bases from V and 5 bases from J; junction bases left unmatched: 6. The chain's CDR3 is CASSPTGGKETQYF. DNA of the CDR3: TGTGCCAGCAGCCCCACAGGGGGCAAGGAGACCCAGTACTTC.

The chain uses TRBV5-4 and TRBJ2-7, with TRBD2 matching 7 bases. Unmatched junction bases numbered 9, after V lost 4 bases and J lost 2 bases. The CDR3 spans 15 residues. Germline CDR1 is SGHNT and CDR2 is YYREEE (reference sequence). The CDR3 coding sequence is TGTGCCAGCAGCGCGTGGACTAGAAGAACCTACGAGCAGTACTTC. Its protein is CASSAWTRRTYEQYF.

This clone appeared a few times. The chain carries TRBV5-6 and TRBJ2-2; maybe TRBD1 (6 bases). The germline V gene encodes CDR1 SGHDT and CDR2 YYEEEE. There are 16 residues in the CDR3. Trimming took off 3 bases at V and 4 bases at J, with 16 bases between the two ends. The CDR3 loop reads CASSSLTQGPTGELFF. For the CDR3, the DNA is TGTGCCAGCAGCTCGTTGACACAGGGACCCACCGGGGAGCTGTTTTTT.

The CDR3 spells CASSLGQLDQETQYF. In nucleotides, the CDR3 is TGCGCCAGCAGCTTGGGACAGCTTGATCAAGAGACCCAGTACTTC. The chain combines TRBV5-1 with TRBJ2-5; TRBD1 is a possible D gene (5 bases). CDR1 is SGHRS, CDR2 YFSETQ, per germline. The V gene lost 0 bases and the J gene lost 2 bases, with 11 bases spanning the gap. The CDR3 totals 15 residues.

The chain uses TRBV6-5 and TRBJ1-4; D remains ambiguous. V gave up 5 bases and J gave up 0 bases, with 7 bases separating them. The CDR3 length is 14 residues. CDR1 and CDR2 (germline): MNHEY, SVGAGI. The CDR3 nucleotides read TGTGCCAGCAGTCTCAGTGCAACTAATGAAAAACTGTTTTTT. Translated, it gives CASSLSATNEKLFF.

This chain links TRBV7-6 with TRBJ2-1, with TRBD2 identical over 7 bases. The junction had 14 bases not matched to a gene; V was cut back by 5 bases and J by 7 bases. The CDR3 loop spans 16 amino acids. Germline V gene lookup returns CDR1 SGHVS and CDR2 FNYEAQ. In DNA, the CDR3 is TGTGCCAGCAGCCAATTAGAGGGGAGGGCCATAAATGAGCAGTTCTTC. Translating gives CASSQLEGRAINEQFF.

This chain uses TRBV7-8 with TRBJ2-7; no definite D call. The V end was cut by 3 bases, the J end by 7 bases, with 16 bases between. The CDR3 contains 14 residues. In germline, CDR1 is SGHVS, CDR2 FQNEAQ. The CDR3 DNA sequence: TGTGCCAGCAGCTTCCAGCCCCTAACAGATGAGCAGTACTTC. Residues: CASSFQPLTDEQYF.

There are a few counts of this clone. The chain recombines TRBV5-6 with TRBJ2-6, with D possibly being TRBD1 (6 bases). From germline, CDR1 is SGHDT and CDR2 YYEEEE. V was shortened by 4 bases and J by 1 base, with 12 bases between the two germline ends. The CDR3 runs 16 residues. CDR3 loop: CASSQDTGSGANVLTF. The CDR3 DNA reads as TGTGCCAGCAGCCAAGACACAGGGTCTGGGGCCAACGTCCTGACTTTC.

This chain links TRBV5-1 with TRBJ2-6; D possibly corresponds to TRBD2 (5 bases). This CDR3 is 16 amino acids long. V was clipped by 4 bases and J by 0 bases, with 11 bases between them. Looked up from germline, CDR1 is SGHRS and CDR2 is YFSETQ. CDR3 loop: CASSPMGASGANVLTF. CDR3 bases: TGCGCCAGCAGCCCCATGGGAGCCTCTGGGGCCAACGTCCTGACTTTC.

The V and J genes are TRBV19 and TRBJ2-7; 7 bases match TRBD2. CDR3 length: 13 amino acids. The junction had 2 bases not matched to a gene; V was cut back by 3 bases and J by 3 bases. Germline CDR1 and CDR2: LNHDA and SQIVND (reference sequence). The DNA of the CDR3 is TGTGCCAGTAGTATGCAGCGGGACTACGAGCAGTACTTC. Translating gives CASSMQRDYEQYF.

This chain links TRBV19 with TRBJ1-4, with 10 bases aligning to TRBD1. V trimming: 6 bases; J trimming: 7 bases; junction bases outside the gene matches: 5. CDR1 is LNHDA and CDR2 is SQIVND in the germline V gene (reference sequence). The length of the CDR3 is 14 residues. This chain's CDR3 is CASRLGQGGEKLFF. The CDR3 DNA sequence: TGTGCCAGTAGACTTGGACAGGGGGGTGAAAAACTGTTTTTT.

V usage is TRBV7-2 and J usage is TRBJ2-7, with 7 nucleotides matching TRBD1. Germline-derived CDR1 and CDR2 are SGHTA and FQGNSA. The V segment lost 3 bases and the J segment 0 bases; nucleotides outside the gene matches: 2. The CDR3 is made up of 14 amino acids. CDR3 sequence (DNA): TGTGCCAGCAGCTTGGACAGGCGCTCCTACGAGCAGTACTTC. It specifies CASSLDRRSYEQYF.

The rearrangement uses TRBV7-9 and TRBJ2-3; 7 positions match TRBD1. Germline-derived CDR1 and CDR2 are SEHNR and FQNEAQ (reference sequence). Trimming removed 4 bases from V and 2 bases from J; junction bases left unmatched: 6. The CDR3 has 15 amino acids. The CDR3 DNA is TGTGCCAGCAGCTCCCACAGGGGTAACACAGATACGCAGTATTTT. This translates into CASSSHRGNTDTQYF.

The CDR3 DNA reads as TGCGCCAGCAGTGGGGGGCTAGCTAGTCTGGATGAGCAGTTCTTC. Translating gives CASSGGLASLDEQFF. The V and J genes are TRBV10-1 and TRBJ2-1; possible D gene TRBD1, 6 bases. Germline CDR1 reads WNHNN; CDR2 reads SYGVQD (reference sequence). This CDR3 contains 15 residues. With 4 bases removed from V and 8 bases from J, the gap between germline ends came to 18 bases.

V is TRBV5-8 and J is TRBJ2-7; no clear D gene. This CDR3 spans 13 amino acids. Trimming took 2 bases from V and 0 from J, leaving 6 bases between them. CDR1 is SGHTS, CDR2 YDEGEE, per germline. Here the CDR3 DNA reads TGTGCCAGCAGCTTTCGAGCCTCCTACGAGCAGTACTTC. Protein: CASSFRASYEQYF.